The 10 T cell receptor beta chains below come from one sample, sequenced in a study of T cells after yellow fever vaccination. Each CDR3 protein is one row after TCRdb ran MiXCR on the 5' RACE reads. The table has 300,000 or so distinct CDR3 sequences, roughly 4.3% seen once; the top ten hold 20% to 25%. The material sequenced was PBMCs, taken 5 days after the yellow fever booster vaccination. All receptors come from a man aged 18-30 years who received the YFV17D yellow fever vaccine.

The table lists this clonotype with a few counts. V is TRBV15 and J is TRBJ2-2; possible D gene TRBD2, 5 bases. Germline CDR1 is LNHNV and CDR2 is YYDKDF (reference sequence). The ends were cut back, 1 base at V and 7 bases at J, with 13 bases in the middle. The CDR3 sequence is 15 residues long. Here the CDR3 DNA reads TGTGCCACCAGCAGAGGTCGGGGTTCGGACGGGGAGCTGTTTTTT. Amino acids: CATSRGRGSDGELFF.

This clonotype was counted between two and nine times. The genes are TRBV20-1 and TRBJ2-7, with TRBD1 matching 7 bases. V gave up 6 bases and J gave up 4 bases; unmatched junction bases: 6. The CDR3 totals 12 residues. Looked up from germline, CDR1 is DFQATT and CDR2 is SNEGSKA (reference sequence). CDR3: CSAKGTDYEQYV. The CDR3 nucleotides are TGCAGTGCCAAGGGGACAGATTACGAGCAGTACGTC.

At least ten counts were recorded for this clonotype. The chain couples TRBV11-2 to TRBJ2-7; D is perhaps TRBD1 (5 bases). Trimming shortened V by 8 bases and J by 0 bases, and 14 bases separated the two germline ends. This CDR3 spans 14 amino acids. Per the germline V gene, CDR1 is SGHAT and CDR2 is FQNNGV. The CDR3 DNA sequence: TGTGCCAGCTCGGCAGGGCGGAGCTCCTACGAGCAGTACTTC. Translation: CASSAGRSSYEQYF.

Ten or more counts support this clonotype. The chain recombines TRBV5-1 with TRBJ1-2; a possible D gene is TRBD1 (5 bases). Germline V gene lookup returns CDR1 SGHRS and CDR2 YFSETQ. The CDR3 contains 14 residues. Trimming stripped 4 bases from V and 2 bases from J, with 12 bases between. This chain's CDR3 is CASSLRGRNYGYTF. Written as DNA, the CDR3 is TGCGCCAGCAGCCTAAGGGGACGGAACTATGGCTACACCTTC.

This clonotype was seen a few times. J is TRBJ2-3 and V is TRBV5-5; D may correspond to TRBD1 or TRBD2 (5 bases each). The V end lost 4 bases, the J end lost 2 bases, and 17 bases lay between the germline ends. CDR3 length: 16 amino acids. Germline V lookup: CDR1 SGHKS, CDR2 YYEKEE (reference sequence). CDR3 region: CASSPTPGRNTDTQYF. As DNA, the CDR3 is TGTGCCAGCAGCCCTACCCCGGGACGGAACACAGATACGCAGTATTTT.

In this sample, this clonotype turned up many times. The chain carries TRBV5-1 and TRBJ2-3; D unresolved. This CDR3 is 14 amino acids long. Trimming took off 4 bases at V and 4 bases at J, with 13 bases between the two ends. Per the germline V gene, CDR1 is SGHRS and CDR2 is YFSETQ. The CDR3 DNA reads as TGCGCCAGCAGCCATAGTAATTCTGCAGATACGCAGTATTTT. Its translation: CASSHSNSADTQYF.

The rearrangement joins TRBV5-1 to TRBJ2-1, with D perhaps given as TRBD1 or TRBD2 (6 bases each). This CDR3 is built from 16 residues. V shed 1 base and J shed 1 base, with 12 bases lying between them. CDR1 and CDR2 (germline): SGHRS, YFSETQ. CDR3 nucleotides: TGCGCCAGCAGCTTGACCGGGGGCCCTTCCTACAATGAGCAGTTCTTC. Translation gives CASSLTGGPSYNEQFF.

The chain has TRBV7-6 and TRBJ2-1; maybe TRBD1 (5 bases). The CDR3 runs 15 residues. CDR1 SGHVS and CDR2 FNYEAQ come from the germline V gene. V gave up 5 bases and J gave up 5 bases, with 16 bases separating them. CDR3 coding DNA: TGTGCCAGCAGCCTATCAGGGTTCGGCAACAATGAGCAGTTCTTC. It specifies CASSLSGFGNNEQFF.

This clonotype came up a few times. CDR3 amino acids: CAWSLGGSYEQYF. CDR3 nucleotides: TGTGCCTGGAGTTTAGGGGGGTCCTACGAGCAGTACTTC. This sequence joins TRBV30 and TRBJ2-7; the D call may be TRBD1 or TRBD2 (6 bases each). V was clipped by 2 bases and J by 1 base, with 9 bases between them. The germline V gene encodes CDR1 GTSNPN and CDR2 SVGIG (reference sequence). The CDR3 sequence is 13 residues long.

This clonotype has just a few counts. The rearrangement uses TRBV7-2 and TRBJ2-7; a weak D match, TRBD2 (6 bases). This CDR3 is built from 13 residues. The V end was cut by 5 bases, the J end by 6 bases, with 14 bases between. The germline V gene has CDR1 SGHTA and CDR2 FQGNSA. CDR3 coding DNA: TGTGCCAGCAGCCTCGTCGGAGGGACCGAGCAGTACTTC. It yields the protein CASSLVGGTEQYF.